This TCR beta chain was captured in a study of T cell clones after liver transplantation. Only in-frame clones appear in the TCRdb table, and some are missing; sequencing was by immunoSEQ multiplex PCR. The sample includes tens of thousands of clones, nearly 85% of them seen just once. This CDR3 is 15 amino acids long. V lost 4 bases to trimming and J lost 0 bases, with 7 bases between them. In germline, CDR1 is SNHLY, CDR2 FYNNEI. The specimen was CD4+ T cells from blood, collected approximately 3.5 years after liver transplant. This rearrangement joins TRBV2 to TRBJ2-6; D gene uncertain. This TCR derives from a human patient who received a liver transplant. Some of these T cells may belong to the graft donor. CDR3 amino acids: CASSGAASGANVLTF. In DNA, the CDR3 is TGTGCCAGCAGTGGGGCAGCCTCTGGGGCCAACGTCCTGACTTTC.